The 20 T cell receptor beta chains given below trace back to one sample, sequenced in a study of blood T cell repertoires in COVID-19. Measured with immunoSEQ multiplex PCR; TCRdb has only the in-frame clones, and not every one. The table records over 150,000 clones, about 74% of them present only once. Sequenced sample: peripheral blood. Source of these receptors: a man aged 60 to 75 with acute or convalescent COVID-19.

The chain links TRBV23-1 to TRBJ2-5; a possible D gene is TRBD2 (5 bases). TRBV23-1 qualifies as an ORF whose function is uncertain. The CDR3 contains 13 residues. V gave up 6 bases and J gave up 4 bases, with 12 bases separating them. Here the CDR3 reads CASRTGCGETQYF. CDR3 bases: TGCGCCAGCAGGACGGGGTGCGGAGAGACCCAGTACTTC.

This chain uses TRBV15 with TRBJ1-2, with TRBD1 matching over 8 bases. From germline, CDR1 is LNHNV and CDR2 YYDKDF (reference sequence). The CDR3 loop spans 14 amino acids. Unmatched junction bases numbered 4, after V lost 5 bases and J lost 2 bases. The CDR3 bases are TGTGCCACCAGCCCCAGGGGGCAGAACTATGGCTACACCTTC. Translated: CATSPRGQNYGYTF.

The rearrangement links TRBV5-4 to TRBJ2-7, with D possibly TRBD2 on 5 matching bases. The length of the CDR3 is 13 residues. In germline, CDR1 is SGHNT, CDR2 YYREEE (reference sequence). Trimming cost V 4 bases and J 2 bases, with 10 bases left between them. The CDR3, as DNA: TGTGCCAGCAGCATCGGGATCGCCTACGAGCAGTACTTC. It yields the protein CASSIGIAYEQYF. The whole variable domain, filled in from reference TRBV5-4 and TRBJ2-7, reads ETGVTQSPTHLIKTRGQQVTLRCSSQSGHNTVSWYQQALGQGPQFIFQYYREEENGRGNFPPRFSGLQFPNYSSELNVNALELDDSALYLCASSIGIAYEQYFGPGTRLTVT.

CDR3 sequence reads: CASTWASGGTNEQFF. CDR3 nucleotides: TGTGCCAGCACCTGGGCTAGCGGGGGGACGAATGAGCAGTTCTTC. This sequence joins TRBV3-1 (or the pseudogene TRBV3-2) and TRBJ2-1; 11 bases align to TRBD2. In germline, CDR1 is LGHDT, CDR2 YNNKEL (reference sequence). The junction had 9 bases not matched to a gene; V was cut back by 7 bases and J by 7 bases. The CDR3 has 15 amino acids.

V usage is TRBV5-5 and J usage is TRBJ1-5; 7 nucleotides line up with TRBD1. V dropped 0 bases and J dropped 7; count of bases not matched to a gene: 10. Germline CDR1 and CDR2: SGHKS and YYEKEE (reference sequence). The CDR3 covers 16 residues. The CDR3 sequence: CASSLAGRGLDQPQHF. The CDR3 coding sequence is TGTGCCAGCAGCTTGGCCGGCAGGGGGTTAGACCAGCCCCAGCATTTT. The full variable domain, its missing parts supplied by reference TRBV5-5 and TRBJ1-5, is DAGVTQSPTHLIKTRGQQVTLRCSPISGHKSVSWYQQVLGQGPQFIFQYYEKEERGRGNFPDRFSARQFPNYSSELNVNALLLGDSALYLCASSLAGRGLDQPQHFGDGTRLSIL.

The genes are TRBV18 and TRBJ1-1; tentative D call: TRBD1 (5 bases). The germline V gene encodes CDR1 KGHSH and CDR2 LQKENI. V was trimmed by 3 bases and J by 1 base, leaving 18 bases between them. The CDR3 has 17 amino acids. The CDR3 region is CASSPITLSTENTEAFF. CDR3 sequence (DNA): TGTGCCAGCTCACCTATCACCCTGTCGACAGAGAACACTGAAGCTTTCTTT.

The rearrangement links TRBV27 to TRBJ1-1, with a possible D match to TRBD1 (6 bases). CDR1 and CDR2 (germline): MNHEY, SMNVEV (reference sequence). This CDR3 is 14 amino acids long. V gave up 7 bases and J gave up 6 bases, with 18 bases separating them. CDR3 region: CASKTDQGRAEAFF. The CDR3 DNA follows: TGTGCCAGCAAGACCGACCAGGGGCGGGCTGAAGCTTTCTTT.

The chain couples TRBV5-6 to TRBJ2-7, with 8 bases matching TRBD1. The CDR3 consists of 15 residues. Germline V gene lookup returns CDR1 SGHDT and CDR2 YYEEEE. Germline trimming cut 4 bases from V and 0 bases from J; bases unmatched to any gene: 6. CDR3 coding DNA: TGTGCCAGCAGCCCGGGGACAGGACCCTCCTACGAGCAGTACTTC. Translated: CASSPGTGPSYEQYF.

The chain is built from TRBV6-5 and TRBJ1-1, with TRBD1 as a possible D gene (5 bases). Looked up from germline, CDR1 is MNHEY and CDR2 is SVGAGI. The V gene lost 0 bases and the J gene lost 8 bases, with 10 bases spanning the gap. This CDR3 has 13 residues. This CDR3 reads CASSYSSRGEAFF. Written as DNA, the CDR3 is TGTGCCAGCAGTTACTCGTCGCGGGGGGAAGCTTTCTTT.

This sequence joins TRBV11-2 and TRBJ1-2; TRBD1 agrees at 7 bases. The CDR3 is 14 amino acids. Unmatched junction bases numbered 5, after V lost 2 bases and J lost 5 bases. The V gene's germline CDR1 is SGHAT and CDR2 FQNNGV. DNA for the CDR3: TGTGCCAGCAGCTTAAACAGGGGTAAGTATGGCTACACCTTC. It specifies CASSLNRGKYGYTF.

The V and J genes are TRBV12-3 or TRBV12-4 and TRBJ2-1; D remains unclear. This CDR3 is built from 12 residues. V dropped 3 bases and J dropped 9 bases, with 9 bases sitting between them. CDR3 bases: TGTGCCAGCAGTTTTTTGCAGATTGAGCAGTTCTTC. Translating gives CASSFLQIEQFF.

CDR3 region: CASSFGTGVEQFF. CDR3 nucleotide sequence: TGTGCCAGCAGCTTCGGGACAGGGGTTGAGCAGTTCTTC. V gene TRBV9 combines with J gene TRBJ2-1, with TRBD1 matching 10 bases. V shed 4 bases, J shed 9 bases, and the junction held 4 bases outside the gene matches. This CDR3 spans 13 amino acids. Germline V lookup: CDR1 SGDLS, CDR2 YYNGEE.

The chain carries TRBV14 and TRBJ2-1; 11 bases fit TRBD1. The CDR3 consists of 20 residues. Looked up from germline, CDR1 is SGHDN and CDR2 is FVKESK. V shed 1 base and J 3 bases; nucleotides not matched to a gene: 14. The CDR3 DNA sequence: TGTGCCAGCAGCCAAGGGTTCGGACAGGGGGCGTCGGCCTACTACAATGAGCAGTTCTTC. This sequence encodes CASSQGFGQGASAYYNEQFF.

This clone was detected only a few times. This chain uses TRBV5-6 with TRBJ1-1; possible D gene TRBD1, 5 bases. The ends were cut back, 2 bases at V and 2 bases at J, with 13 bases in the middle. This CDR3 has 15 residues. In germline, CDR1 is SGHDT, CDR2 YYEEEE. DNA of the CDR3: TGTGCCAGCAGCTTACCAGGGTCGATAAACACTGAAGCTTTCTTT. Translating it yields CASSLPGSINTEAFF. The variable domain in full, completed from reference TRBV5-6 and TRBJ1-1, reads DAGVTQSPTHLIKTRGQQVTLRCSPKSGHDTVSWYQQALGQGPQFIFQYYEEEERQRGNFPDRFSGHQFPNYSSELNVNALLLGDSALYLCASSLPGSINTEAFFGQGTRLTVV.

The chain joins TRBV7-8 to TRBJ1-5; 7 nucleotides match TRBD1. CDR3 length: 14 residues. J was trimmed by 9 bases and V by 5 bases; bases with no gene match: 10. Germline V lookup: CDR1 SGHVS, CDR2 FQNEAQ. CDR3 DNA: TGTGCCAGCAGCGAGCGACAGGGCCTTAGGCCCCAGCATTTT. This encodes CASSERQGLRPQHF.

The chain links TRBV12-3 or TRBV12-4 to TRBJ2-7; maybe TRBD2 (5 bases). The CDR3 is 12 amino acids. V was pared by 5 bases and J by 0 bases, with 5 bases between. The CDR3 DNA reads as TGTGCCAGCAGTCGGGGCTCCTACGAGCAGTACTTC. It translates to CASSRGSYEQYF.

The CDR3 protein is CASSYQEGSTEAFF. CDR3 sequence (DNA): TGTGCCAGCAGTTACCAAGAGGGAAGCACTGAAGCTTTCTTT. This chain links TRBV6-5 with TRBJ1-1; D ambiguous. CDR1 and CDR2 (germline): MNHEY, SVGAGI. The CDR3 has 14 residues. V was shortened by 2 bases and J by 4 bases, with 11 bases between the two germline ends.

The chain employs TRBV7-9 and TRBJ1-1, with TRBD1 matching 9 bases. With V trimmed by 0 bases and J by 4 bases, 3 bases remained unmatched. Germline values: CDR1 SEHNR, CDR2 FQNEAQ (reference sequence). This CDR3 has 15 amino acids. CDR3 DNA: TGTGCCAGCAGCTTAGCAGGGACAGGGAGCACTGAAGCTTTCTTT. This gives the protein CASSLAGTGSTEAFF.

The rearrangement joins TRBV7-8 to TRBJ2-5, with TRBD1 matching over 8 bases. The CDR3 consists of 16 residues. The V segment lost 5 bases and the J segment 5 bases; nucleotides outside the gene matches: 13. Germline V gene data show CDR1 as SGHVS and CDR2 as FQNEAQ. The CDR3 DNA reads as TGTGCCAGCAGCCCACCCGACAGGGGACAACGGGAGACCCAGTACTTC. The encoded protein is CASSPPDRGQRETQYF.

This chain links TRBV3-1 (or the pseudogene TRBV3-2) with TRBJ2-6; D unclear. Trimming took 0 bases from V and 7 from J, leaving 13 bases between them. The CDR3 is 16 residues long. The germline CDR1 and CDR2 sequences are LGHDT and YNNKEL (reference sequence). The DNA of the CDR3 is TGTGCCAGCAGCCAAGATGTGCGGTCGCTCGCCAACGTCCTGACTTTC. This sequence encodes CASSQDVRSLANVLTF.